This T cell receptor (beta chain) was documented in a study of T-cell reconstitution after alpha-beta-depleted transplantation in children. Study-wide results and caveats: After transplant, high TCRbeta diversity at day 60 in some patients arose from surviving recipient T cells and thymic progenitors.

TCRbeta library preparation incorporated unique molecular identifiers. A single record per CDR3 protein comes from TCRdb applying MiXCR to the PCR reads. The sample shows about 230,000 distinct CDR3 sequences, 11% of them seen only once. This clonotype was seen a handful of times. The antigen remains unidentified. A single base separates this from a much larger clone, so it may be a read error. Sequenced here: PBMCs, sampled before TCRalphabeta/CD19-depleted stem cell transplant. The source is a child under two years old with acute myeloid leukemia, due to receive a stem cell transplant.

CDR3 nucleotides: TGTGCCAGCAGTTATTTAGACTATGGCGACACCTTC. Amino acids: CASSYLDYGDTF. The genes are TRBV6-6 and TRBJ1-2; no definite D call. The germline V gene has CDR1 MNHNY and CDR2 SVGAGI (reference sequence). This CDR3 has 12 residues.